Below, one TCR beta chain is given with its context. Time point denoted: pre-treatment sample, taken before nivolumab and TIL therapy. This entry comes from a study of TIL therapy for anti-PD-1-resistant metastatic lung cancer. Study-level information: Tumor harvest preceded PD-1/PD-L1 blockade, followed by nivolumab treatment.

The immunoSEQ assay was v3. Assay: immunoSEQ multiplex PCR; the TCRdb copy retains only in-frame clones and omits some. The repertoire includes tens of thousands of clones, approximately 86% of them detected once, and more than 4.5% sits in the top ten. Germline V gene data show CDR1 as SGHTA and CDR2 as FQGNSA. Trimming stripped 1 base from V and 6 bases from J, with 20 bases between. This CDR3 is built from 17 residues. The V call is TRBV7-2, the J call TRBJ2-3; either TRBD1 or TRBD2 may fit D (7 bases each). This clonotype was sampled from a person aged 25-85 years with non-small cell lung cancer. The sample in question was blood, obtained at baseline. CDR3 loop: CASSLVSGLARGDTQYF. CDR3 DNA: TGTGCCAGCAGCTTAGTTAGCGGGTTAGCCAGGGGGGATACGCAGTATTTT. Using reference TRBV7-2 and TRBJ2-3 for the parts outside the CDR3, the full variable domain is GAGVSQSPSNKVTEKGKDVELRCDPISGHTALYWYRQSLGQGLEFLIYFQGNSAPDKSGLPSDRFSAERTGGSVSTLTIQRTQQEDSAVYLCASSLVSGLARGDTQYFGPGTRLTVL.